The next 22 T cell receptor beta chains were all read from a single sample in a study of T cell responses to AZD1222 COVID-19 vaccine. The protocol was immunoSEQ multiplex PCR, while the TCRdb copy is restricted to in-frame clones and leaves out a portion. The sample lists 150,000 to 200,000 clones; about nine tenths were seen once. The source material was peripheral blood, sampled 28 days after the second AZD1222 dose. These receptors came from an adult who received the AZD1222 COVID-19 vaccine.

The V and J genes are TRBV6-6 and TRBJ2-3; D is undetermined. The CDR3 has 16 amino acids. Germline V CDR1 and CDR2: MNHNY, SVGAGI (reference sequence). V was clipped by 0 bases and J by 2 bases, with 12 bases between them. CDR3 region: CASSYSGVDPTDTQYF. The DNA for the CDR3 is TGTGCCAGCAGTTACTCTGGGGTAGACCCCACAGATACGCAGTATTTT.

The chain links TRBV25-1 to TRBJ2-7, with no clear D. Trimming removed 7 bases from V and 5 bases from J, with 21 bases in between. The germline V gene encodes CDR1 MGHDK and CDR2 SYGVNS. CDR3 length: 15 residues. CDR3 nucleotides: TGTGCCAGCACCGGGTTATATCCACTAAGCGACGAGCAGTACTTC. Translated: CASTGLYPLSDEQYF.

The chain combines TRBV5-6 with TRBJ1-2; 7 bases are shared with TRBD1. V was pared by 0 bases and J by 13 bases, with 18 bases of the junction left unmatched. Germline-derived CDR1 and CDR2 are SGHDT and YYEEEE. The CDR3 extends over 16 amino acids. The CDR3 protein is CASSLGVVGQAFGSTF. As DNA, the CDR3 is TGTGCCAGCAGCTTGGGGGTCGTCGGACAGGCTTTCGGGAGCACCTTC.

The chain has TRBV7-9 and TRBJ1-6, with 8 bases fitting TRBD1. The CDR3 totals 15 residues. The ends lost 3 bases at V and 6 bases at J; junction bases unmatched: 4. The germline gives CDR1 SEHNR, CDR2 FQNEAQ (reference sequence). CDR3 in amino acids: CASSFPQGVNSPLHF. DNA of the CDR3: TGTGCCAGCAGCTTCCCACAGGGGGTTAATTCACCCCTCCACTTT.

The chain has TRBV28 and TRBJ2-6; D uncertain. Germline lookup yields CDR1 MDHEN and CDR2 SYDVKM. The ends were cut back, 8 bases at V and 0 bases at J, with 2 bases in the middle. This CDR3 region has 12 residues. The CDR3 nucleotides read TGTGCCAGCCACTCTGGGGCCAACGTCCTGACTTTC. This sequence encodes CASHSGANVLTF.

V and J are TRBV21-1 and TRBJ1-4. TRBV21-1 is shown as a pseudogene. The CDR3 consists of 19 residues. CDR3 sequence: CASTALAEVSSSINEKLFF. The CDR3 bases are TGTGCCAGCACCGCACTGGCAGAGGTGTCAAGTTCCATTAATGAAAAACTGTTTTTT.

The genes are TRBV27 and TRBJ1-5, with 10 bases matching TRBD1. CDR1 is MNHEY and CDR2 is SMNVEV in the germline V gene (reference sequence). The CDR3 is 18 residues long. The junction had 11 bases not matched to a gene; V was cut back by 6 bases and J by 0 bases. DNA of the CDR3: TGTGCCAGCAGACGGGGGACAGGGGTAGACTATAGCAATCAGCCCCAGCATTTT. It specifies CASRRGTGVDYSNQPQHF.

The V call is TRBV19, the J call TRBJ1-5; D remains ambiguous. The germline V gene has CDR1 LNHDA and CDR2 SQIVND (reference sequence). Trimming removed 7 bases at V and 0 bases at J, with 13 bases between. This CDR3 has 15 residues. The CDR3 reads CASNPLSDSNQPQHF. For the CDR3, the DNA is TGTGCCAGTAACCCTTTAAGCGATAGCAATCAGCCCCAGCATTTT.

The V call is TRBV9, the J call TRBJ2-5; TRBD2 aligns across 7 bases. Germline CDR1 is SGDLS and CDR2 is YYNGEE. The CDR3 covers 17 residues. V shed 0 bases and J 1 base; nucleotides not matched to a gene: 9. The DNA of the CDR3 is TGTGCCAGCAGCGTAGGAGCGGGGTTGCGGTTCCAAGAGACCCAGTACTTC. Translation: CASSVGAGLRFQETQYF.

The CDR3 DNA reads as TGTGCCAGCAGTTCACTATCAAGGACAGGGGGGCTTAATGAAAAACTGTTTTTT. Residues: CASSSLSRTGGLNEKLFF. The rearrangement links TRBV27 to TRBJ1-4; 10 nucleotides match TRBD1. Germline CDR1 is MNHEY and CDR2 is SMNVEV (reference sequence). The CDR3 length is 18 residues. The V gene end was trimmed by 4 bases and the J gene end by 4 bases; junction bases not matched to a gene: 12.

The CDR3 bases are TGCGCCAGCAGTCAGCCCCTGGGATCAGAAGCTTTCTTT. Amino acids: CASSQPLGSEAFF. The genes are TRBV23-1 and TRBJ1-1, with D hard to call. Being an ORF, TRBV23-1 has a function that is uncertain. The CDR3 is 13 amino acids. Trimming pared 3 bases from V and 8 bases from J, leaving 13 bases between.

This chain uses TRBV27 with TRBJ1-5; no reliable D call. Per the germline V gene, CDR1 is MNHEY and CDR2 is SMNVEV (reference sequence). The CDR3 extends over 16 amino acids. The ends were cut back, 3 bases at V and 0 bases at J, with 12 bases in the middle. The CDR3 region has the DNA TGTGCCAGCAGTTTTCGCTCCGGTGCTAGCAATCAGCCCCAGCATTTT. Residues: CASSFRSGASNQPQHF.

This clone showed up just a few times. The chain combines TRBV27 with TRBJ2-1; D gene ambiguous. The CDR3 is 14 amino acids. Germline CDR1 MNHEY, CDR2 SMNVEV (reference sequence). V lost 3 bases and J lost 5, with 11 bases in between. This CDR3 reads CASSFSYFNNEQFF. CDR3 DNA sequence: TGTGCCAGCAGTTTCAGTTATTTCAACAATGAGCAGTTCTTC.

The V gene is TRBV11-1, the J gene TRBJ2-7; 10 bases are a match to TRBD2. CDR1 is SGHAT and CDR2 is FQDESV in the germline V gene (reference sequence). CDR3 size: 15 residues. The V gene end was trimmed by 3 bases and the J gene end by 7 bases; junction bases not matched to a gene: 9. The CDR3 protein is CASSFLASGSREQYF. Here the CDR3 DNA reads TGTGCCAGCAGCTTTCTAGCTAGCGGGAGTCGTGAGCAGTACTTC.

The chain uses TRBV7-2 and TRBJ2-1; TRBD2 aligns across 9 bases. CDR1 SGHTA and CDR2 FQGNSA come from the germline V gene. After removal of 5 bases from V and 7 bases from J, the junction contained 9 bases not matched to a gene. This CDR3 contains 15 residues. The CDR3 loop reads CASSDRRGGLNEQFF. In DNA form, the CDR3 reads TGTGCCAGCAGCGACCGGCGGGGGGGCCTTAATGAGCAGTTCTTC.

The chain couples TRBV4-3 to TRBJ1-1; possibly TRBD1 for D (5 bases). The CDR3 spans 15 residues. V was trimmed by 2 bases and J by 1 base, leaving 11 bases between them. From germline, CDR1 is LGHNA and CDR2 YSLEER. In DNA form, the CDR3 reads TGCGCCAGCAGCCAATCCTTAGACAGGAACACTGAAGCTTTCTTT. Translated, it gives CASSQSLDRNTEAFF.

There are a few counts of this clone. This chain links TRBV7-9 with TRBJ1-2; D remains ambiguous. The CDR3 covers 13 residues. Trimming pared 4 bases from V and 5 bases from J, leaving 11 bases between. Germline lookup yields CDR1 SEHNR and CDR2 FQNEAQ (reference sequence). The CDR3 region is CASSWTEVYGYTF. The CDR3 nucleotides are TGTGCCAGCAGCTGGACCGAGGTGTATGGCTACACCTTC.

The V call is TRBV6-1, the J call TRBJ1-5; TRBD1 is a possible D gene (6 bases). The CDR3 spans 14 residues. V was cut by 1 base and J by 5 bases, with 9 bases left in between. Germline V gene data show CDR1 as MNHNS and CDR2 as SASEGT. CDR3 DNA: TGTGCCAGCAGTGAAGTAGGGGGTTATCAGCCCCAGCATTTT. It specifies CASSEVGGYQPQHF.

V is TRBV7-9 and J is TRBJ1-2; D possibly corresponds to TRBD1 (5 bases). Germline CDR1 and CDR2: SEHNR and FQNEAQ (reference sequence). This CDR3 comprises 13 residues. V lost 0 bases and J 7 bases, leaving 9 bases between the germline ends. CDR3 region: CASSLAGDRGYTF. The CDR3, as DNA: TGTGCCAGCAGCTTAGCAGGGGATCGTGGCTACACCTTC.

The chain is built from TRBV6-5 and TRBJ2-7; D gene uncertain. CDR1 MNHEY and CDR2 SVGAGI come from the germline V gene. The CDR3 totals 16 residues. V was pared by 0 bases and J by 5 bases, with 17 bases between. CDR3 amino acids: CASSYSRNYLSHEQYF. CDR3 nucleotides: TGTGCCAGCAGTTACTCCAGGAATTACTTGTCTCACGAGCAGTACTTC.

CDR3 nucleotides: TGTGCCAGCAGTCATCAGGGGTCTGGGGCCAACGTCCTGACTTTC. Translating gives CASSHQGSGANVLTF. The chain carries TRBV14 and TRBJ2-6; TRBD1 might be the D (6 bases). CDR3 size: 15 residues. CDR1 and CDR2 from the germline V gene are SGHDN and FVKESK. Trimming stripped 6 bases from V and 1 base from J, with 10 bases between.

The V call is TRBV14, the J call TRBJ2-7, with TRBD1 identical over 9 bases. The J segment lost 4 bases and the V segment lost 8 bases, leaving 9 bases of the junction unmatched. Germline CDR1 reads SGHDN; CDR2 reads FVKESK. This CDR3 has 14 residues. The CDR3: CASPPGQGKYEQYF. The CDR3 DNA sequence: TGTGCCAGCCCGCCGGGACAGGGTAAGTACGAGCAGTACTTC.